These 11 T cell receptor beta chains came from one sample sequenced in a study of beta chain features in type 1 diabetes. General study findings and limits: All four CD4+ subsets from Type 1 diabetes patients carried moderately but significantly shorter TCRB CDR3s.

These receptors' targets are unknown. The entirety of the isolated RNA underwent reverse transcription, so expressed TCRB transcripts were sequenced. Only in-frame clones appear in the TCRdb table, and some are missing; sequencing was by immunoSEQ multiplex PCR. The sample carries 300,000 to 450,000 clones, around 9.6% recorded once. Material: central memory CD4+ T cells from blood. Receptors originate from a man in his thirties or forties with type 1 diabetes.

This clone was recorded many times. J is TRBJ2-2 and V is TRBV25-1, with D possibly being TRBD1 or TRBD2 (6 bases each). Germline CDR1 reads MGHDK; CDR2 reads SYGVNS. Trimming left V 7 bases short and J 6 bases short, with 12 bases between. The CDR3 extends over 13 amino acids. For the CDR3, the DNA is TGTGCCAGCACGACTAGGGGGTCCGGGGAGCTGTTTTTT. This codes for CASTTRGSGELFF.

The chain is built from TRBV19 and TRBJ2-2; a possible D gene is TRBD2 (6 bases). V was clipped by 3 bases and J by 6 bases, with 14 bases between them. The V gene's germline CDR1 is LNHDA and CDR2 SQIVND (reference sequence). The CDR3 contains 15 residues. The CDR3 DNA sequence: TGTGCCAGTAGTATCGAGGGGAGGAGGTCCGGGGAGCTGTTTTTT. It specifies CASSIEGRRSGELFF.

The V call is TRBV10-3, the J call TRBJ1-4, with TRBD1 identical over 8 bases. Germline V CDR1 and CDR2: ENHRY, SYGVKD. This CDR3 comprises 13 residues. Germline trimming cut 2 bases from V and 12 bases from J; bases unmatched to any gene: 5. CDR3 coding DNA: TGTGCCATCAGTGAGGGACAGGGTAGGGAACTGTTTTTT. This encodes CAISEGQGRELFF.

The rearrangement uses TRBV6-6 and TRBJ2-2, with D hard to call. Germline assignment: CDR1 MNHNY and CDR2 SVGAGI (reference sequence). V was shortened by 0 bases and J by 3 bases, with 8 bases between the two germline ends. The CDR3 loop spans 15 amino acids. CDR3 in amino acids: CASSYSRGDTGELFF. The DNA of the CDR3 is TGTGCCAGCAGTTACTCGAGAGGAGACACCGGGGAGCTGTTTTTT.

This clone has only a few counts. The chain is built from TRBV6-1 and TRBJ1-5, with TRBD1 matching 12 bases. The germline gives CDR1 MNHNS, CDR2 SASEGT. The CDR3 contains 15 residues. V was clipped by 4 bases and J by 5 bases; unmatched bases: 3. CDR3 DNA sequence: TGTGCCAGCAGTGGGGGACAGGGGGCCGATCAGCCCCAGCATTTT. It yields the protein CASSGGQGADQPQHF.

This clone was observed at least ten times. The gene calls are TRBV21-1 and TRBJ2-7. TRBV21-1 is marked as a pseudogene. The length of the CDR3 is 19 residues. CDR3 in amino acids: CASSKWLKSGTGLSYEQYF. CDR3 in DNA: TGTGCCAGCAGCAAATGGTTAAAATCCGGGACGGGCCTTTCCTACGAGCAGTACTTC.

Only a few counts were recorded for this clone. V usage is TRBV2 and J usage is TRBJ1-5, with D possibly being TRBD1 (6 bases). This CDR3 has 15 amino acids. Per germline, CDR1 SNHLY and CDR2 FYNNEI. The V and J ends lost 0 bases and 3 bases respectively, with 9 bases between them. CDR3 sequence (DNA): TGTGCCAGCAGTGAAGCTGACAGGTCCAATCAGCCCCAGCATTTT. Protein: CASSEADRSNQPQHF.

This clone has more than one count but fewer than ten. V is TRBV7-2 and J is TRBJ1-1; D is ambiguous. With 1 base removed from V and 4 bases from J, the gap between germline ends came to 13 bases. The V gene's germline CDR1 is SGHTA and CDR2 FQGNSA. The CDR3 is 15 amino acids. Here the CDR3 reads CASSLERARATEAFF. The CDR3 DNA sequence: TGTGCCAGCAGCTTAGAAAGGGCGAGGGCCACTGAAGCTTTCTTT.

This clone has more than one count but fewer than ten. The chain has TRBV11-2 and TRBJ2-2, with 8 bases matching TRBD1. CDR1 is SGHAT, CDR2 FQNNGV, per germline. The trim removed 5 bases at V and 5 bases at J, leaving 7 bases unmatched. The CDR3 loop spans 15 amino acids. The CDR3 reads CASSLGQGRTGELFF. The CDR3 nucleotides read TGTGCCAGCAGCCTAGGACAGGGCCGGACCGGGGAGCTGTTTTTT.

The V and J genes are TRBV28 and TRBJ2-3; the match to TRBD1 covers 8 bases. V lost 4 bases to trimming and J lost 5 bases; unmatched junction nucleotides: 5. The CDR3 runs 14 residues. The germline CDR1 and CDR2 sequences are MDHEN and SYDVKM. This chain's CDR3 is CASSSPDRVDTQYF. In nucleotides, the CDR3 is TGTGCCAGCAGTTCTCCGGACAGGGTAGATACGCAGTATTTT.

V gene TRBV5-1 combines with J gene TRBJ2-2; D is unresolved. CDR3 length: 13 amino acids. The germline CDR1 and CDR2 sequences are SGHRS and YFSETQ. Trimming pared 4 bases from V and 3 bases from J, leaving 7 bases between. CDR3 loop: CASSPDDTGELFF. CDR3 bases: TGCGCCAGCAGCCCGGACGACACCGGGGAGCTGTTTTTT.